This T cell receptor (beta chain) was sequenced in a study of cytomegalovirus exposure and HLA in healthy donors. This CDR3 contains 15 residues. The germline CDR1 and CDR2 sequences are LGHNA and YNFKEQ. Trimming removed 0 bases from V and 1 base from J, with 9 bases in between. Measured with immunoSEQ multiplex PCR; TCRdb has only the in-frame clones, and not every one. The data contain 71,000 or so clones, approximately 93% of them singletons. Source material: PBMCs. The genes are TRBV4-2 and TRBJ2-5; no clear D. The sequence was collected from a man aged 18 to 30 in good health and CMV-seropositive. This chain's CDR3 is CASSQERLIQETQYF. CDR3 coding DNA: TGTGCCAGCAGCCAAGAGAGGCTGATCCAAGAGACCCAGTACTTC.